This T cell receptor (beta chain) came from a study of T cells after posttransplantation cyclophosphamide. Data came from immunoSEQ multiplex PCR; TCRdb stores just in-frame clones and leaves some out. The sample has several thousand clones; roughly 90% are singletons. Study-level points and caveats: Recipient CMV seropositivity and CMV reactivation strongly tracked TRB clonality. TRB overlap between skin or GI tissue T cells and blood was limited.

As regards this clone: The antigen remains undetermined.

The CDR3 contains 16 residues. Germline V CDR1 and CDR2: SGHTA, FQGTGA. V was clipped by 2 bases and J by 2 bases; unmatched bases: 3. Busulfan-fludarabine conditioning, marrow transplant, and cyclophosphamide on days +3 and +4 were administered. The sample consisted of CD4+ T cells sorted from blood, taken roughly 1,400 days after allogeneic stem cell transplant with posttransplant cyclophosphamide. V and J are TRBV7-3 and TRBJ2-2; TRBD1 matches at 9 bases. The sequence came from a female patient aged 45-60 years who received an allogeneic stem cell transplant from a related donor, was CMV-positive, and had no GVHD. Some T cells may possibly be graft donor cells. The CDR3 loop is CASSLLGQGNTGELFF. The CDR3 nucleotides are TGTGCCAGCAGCTTACTGGGACAGGGAAACACCGGGGAGCTGTTTTTT. The full variable domain, its missing parts supplied by reference TRBV7-3 and TRBJ2-2, is GAGVSQTPSNKVTEKGKYVELRCDPISGHTALYWYRQSLGQGPEFLIYFQGTGAADDSGLPNDRFFAVRPEGSVSTLKIQRTERGDSAVYLCASSLLGQGNTGELFFGEGSRLTVL.